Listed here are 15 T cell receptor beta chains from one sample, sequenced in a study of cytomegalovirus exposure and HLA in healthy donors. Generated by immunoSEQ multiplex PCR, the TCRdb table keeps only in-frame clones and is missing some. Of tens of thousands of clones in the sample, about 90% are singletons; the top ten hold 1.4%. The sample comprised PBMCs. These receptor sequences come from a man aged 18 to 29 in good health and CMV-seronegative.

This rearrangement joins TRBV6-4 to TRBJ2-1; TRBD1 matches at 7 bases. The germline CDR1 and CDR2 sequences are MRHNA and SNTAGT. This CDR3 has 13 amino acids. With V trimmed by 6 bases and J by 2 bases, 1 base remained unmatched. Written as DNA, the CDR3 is TGTGCCAGCAGCCAGGGGGCCTACAATGAGCAGTTCTTC. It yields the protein CASSQGAYNEQFF.

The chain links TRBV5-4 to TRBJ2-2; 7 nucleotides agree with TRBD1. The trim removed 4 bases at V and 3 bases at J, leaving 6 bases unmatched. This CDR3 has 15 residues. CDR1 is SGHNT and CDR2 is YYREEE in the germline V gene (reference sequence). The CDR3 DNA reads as TGTGCCAGCAGCCGATCAACAGGGGACACCGGGGAGCTGTTTTTT. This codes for CASSRSTGDTGELFF.

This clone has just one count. This CDR3 is CASSIVGPPGHYNTEAFF. The CDR3 nucleotides are TGTGCCAGTAGTATAGTCGGTCCCCCGGGACATTATAACACTGAAGCTTTCTTT. The V and J genes are TRBV19 and TRBJ1-1, with TRBD1 as a possible D gene (6 bases). The V end was cut by 1 base, the J end by 2 bases, with 20 bases between. Germline CDR1 is LNHDA and CDR2 is SQIVND (reference sequence). The CDR3 totals 18 residues. The variable domain in full, completed from reference TRBV19 and TRBJ1-1, reads DGGITQSPKYLFRKEGQNVTLSCEQNLNHDAMYWYRQDPGQGLRLIYYSQIVNDFQKGDIAEGYSVSREKKESFPLTVTSAQKNPTAFYLCASSIVGPPGHYNTEAFFGQGTRLTVV.

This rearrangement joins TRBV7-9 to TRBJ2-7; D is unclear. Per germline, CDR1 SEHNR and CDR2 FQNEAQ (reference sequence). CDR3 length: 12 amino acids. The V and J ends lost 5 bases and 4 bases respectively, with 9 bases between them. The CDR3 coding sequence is TGTGCCAGCAGCGGAGAGAGTTACGAGCAGTACTTC. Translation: CASSGESYEQYF.

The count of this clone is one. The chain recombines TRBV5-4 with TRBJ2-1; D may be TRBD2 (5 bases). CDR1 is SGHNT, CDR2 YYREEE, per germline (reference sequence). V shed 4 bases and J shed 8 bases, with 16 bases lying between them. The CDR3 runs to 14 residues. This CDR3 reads CASSLPGYIDEQFF. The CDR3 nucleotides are TGTGCCAGCAGCCTCCCGGGGTATATTGATGAGCAGTTCTTC.

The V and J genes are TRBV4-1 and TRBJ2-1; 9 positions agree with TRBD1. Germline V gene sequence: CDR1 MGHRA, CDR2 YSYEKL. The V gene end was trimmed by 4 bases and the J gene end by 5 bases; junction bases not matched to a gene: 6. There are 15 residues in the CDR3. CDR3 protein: CASSRIGTGNNEQFF. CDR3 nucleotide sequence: TGCGCCAGCAGCCGGATTGGGACAGGGAACAATGAGCAGTTCTTC.

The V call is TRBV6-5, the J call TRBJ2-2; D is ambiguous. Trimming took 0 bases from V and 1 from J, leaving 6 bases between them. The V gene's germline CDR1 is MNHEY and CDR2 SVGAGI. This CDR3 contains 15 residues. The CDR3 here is CASSYSAGNTGELFF. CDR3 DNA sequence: TGTGCCAGCAGTTACTCGGCAGGGAACACCGGGGAGCTGTTTTTT.

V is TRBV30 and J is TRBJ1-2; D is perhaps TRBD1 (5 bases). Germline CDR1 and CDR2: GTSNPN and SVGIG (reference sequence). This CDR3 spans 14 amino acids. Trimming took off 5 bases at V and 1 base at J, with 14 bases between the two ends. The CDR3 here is CAWLRALNNYGYTF. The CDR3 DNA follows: TGTGCCTGGCTCAGGGCACTCAATAACTATGGCTACACCTTC.

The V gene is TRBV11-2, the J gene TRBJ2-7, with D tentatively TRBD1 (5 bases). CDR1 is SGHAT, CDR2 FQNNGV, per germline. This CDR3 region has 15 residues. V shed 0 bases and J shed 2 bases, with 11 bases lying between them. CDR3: CASSLDGRGTYEQYF. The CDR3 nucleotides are TGTGCCAGCAGCTTAGACGGAAGGGGAACCTACGAGCAGTACTTC.

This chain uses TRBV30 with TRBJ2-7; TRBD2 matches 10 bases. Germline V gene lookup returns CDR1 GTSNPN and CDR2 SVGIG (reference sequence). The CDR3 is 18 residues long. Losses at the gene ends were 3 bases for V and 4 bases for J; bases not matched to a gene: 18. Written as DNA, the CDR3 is TGTGCCTGGAGCCTGAAATACTCCGCTCGAGCGGGAGGGTACGAGCAGTACTTC. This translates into CAWSLKYSARAGGYEQYF.

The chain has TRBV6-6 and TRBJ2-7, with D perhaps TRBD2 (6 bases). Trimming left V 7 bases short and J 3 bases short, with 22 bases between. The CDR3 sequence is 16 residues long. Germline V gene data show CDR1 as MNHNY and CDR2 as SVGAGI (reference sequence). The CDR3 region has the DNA TGTGCCAGCAAACGACGCTGGGCGGAGGGTAACTACGAGCAGTACTTC. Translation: CASKRRWAEGNYEQYF.

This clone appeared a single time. This CDR3 is CASSPGVSASKQETQYF. As DNA, the CDR3 is TGTGCCAGCTCACCCGGGGTCTCGGCGTCTAAACAAGAGACCCAGTACTTC. The chain uses TRBV18 and TRBJ2-5, with D possibly TRBD2 on 5 matching bases. There are 17 residues in the CDR3. The germline V gene encodes CDR1 KGHSH and CDR2 LQKENI. Trimming took off 3 bases at V and 2 bases at J, with 19 bases between the two ends.

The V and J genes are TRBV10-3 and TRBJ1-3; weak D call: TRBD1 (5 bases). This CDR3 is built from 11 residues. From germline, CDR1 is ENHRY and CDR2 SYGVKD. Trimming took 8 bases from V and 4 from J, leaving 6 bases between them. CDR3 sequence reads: CAIGGGNTIYF. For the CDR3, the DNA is TGTGCCATCGGGGGGGGAAACACCATATATTTT.

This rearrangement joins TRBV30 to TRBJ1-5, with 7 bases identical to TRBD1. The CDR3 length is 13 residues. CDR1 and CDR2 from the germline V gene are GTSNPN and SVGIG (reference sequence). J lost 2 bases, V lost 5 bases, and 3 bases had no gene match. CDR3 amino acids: CAWSTGGNQPQHF. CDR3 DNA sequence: TGTGCCTGGTCTACAGGGGGCAATCAGCCCCAGCATTTT.

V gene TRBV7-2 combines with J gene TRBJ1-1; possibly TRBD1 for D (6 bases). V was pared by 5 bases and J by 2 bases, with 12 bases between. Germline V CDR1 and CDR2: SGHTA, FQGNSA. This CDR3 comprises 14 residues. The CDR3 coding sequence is TGTGCCAGCAGCCAAGGACAGACAAACACTGAAGCTTTCTTT. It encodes CASSQGQTNTEAFF.